This TCR beta chain was profiled in a study of blood T cell repertoires in COVID-19 (dated by TCRdb to 2019 to 2021). Looking at the study overall: Samples from collaborators originated in the United States, Italy and Spain and spanned both the acute and convalescent phases of COVID-19. The material from the prospective study consisted of cDNA or gDNA derived from T cells, B-cell-depleted T cells, or PBMCs. The dataset comprised deeply sampled blood TCRbeta repertoires from subjects exposed to, actively infected with, or recovered from COVID-19. The repertoires were released in a freely available public database intended as a resource for research on the immune response to SARS-CoV-2. The samples were drawn from two sources: the first 160 participants of the ongoing ImmuneRACE study, and approximately 1,300 subjects contributed by 6 global collaborators. The sample metadata nearly always contained a de-identified subject ID, COVID-19 status, age in years and sex. HLA class I and class II types, where available, came from metadata supplied by the sample provider rather than from assay-based typing. What the authors observed across the whole study: The quantity of clinical and demographic metadata differed by source and by participant and was supplied without curation.

TCRbeta CDR3 regions were amplified from genomic DNA using the immunoSEQ Assay, a bias-controlled multiplex PCR. Under the source paper's analysis protocol: The number of nucleated cells in each sample was estimated by amplification of reference gene primers within the assay. To quantify the absolute abundance of each unique TCRbeta CDR3 rearrangement, sequence reads were collapsed and filtered. For each sample, productive Simpson clonality was calculated as the square root of Simpson's diversity index over productive rearrangements. In its TCRdb copy, this immuneACCESS table keeps in-frame sequences only and misses some clones. Where compared with another copy, unresolved V genes explain less than half of these, and the others have no known cause. For V, J and clone size, that table is used; D and trimming come from the DNA. The sample yields some 190,000 clones; approximately 79% were counted once. The ten largest make up roughly 12% of the sample.

To note about this clone: The clone's antigen remains unknown. No quality values exist for individual bases; no much larger clone is one base distant.

Each collaborating institution followed its own protocols to collect whole blood in K2EDTA tubes. For TCRbeta analysis, collaborator samples were shipped as frozen whole blood, as isolated PBMCs, or as DNA extracted from either sample type. This receptor was taken from a woman between 50 and 59 years old with acute or convalescent COVID-19. What was sequenced was peripheral blood.

The DNA is TGTGCCAGCAGCCAAATAACAGGGGGTAGGAGCTCTGGGGCCAACGTCCTGACTTTC. This is translated as CASSQITGGRSSGANVLTF. The chain is encoded by TRBV3-1 (or the pseudogene TRBV3-2) joined to TRBJ2-6, with TRBD1 matching 8 junction bases. For this chain, trimming is 2 bases at the V end and 0 bases at the J end, and the number of junction bases without a gene match is 9. Taken from cysteine to phenylalanine, the CDR3 has 19 residues. Of the read, only the CDR3 DNA is kept; its 57 bases are in frame from base 1. The germline V gene (reference sequence) gives CDR1 as LGHDT and CDR2 as YNNKEL.